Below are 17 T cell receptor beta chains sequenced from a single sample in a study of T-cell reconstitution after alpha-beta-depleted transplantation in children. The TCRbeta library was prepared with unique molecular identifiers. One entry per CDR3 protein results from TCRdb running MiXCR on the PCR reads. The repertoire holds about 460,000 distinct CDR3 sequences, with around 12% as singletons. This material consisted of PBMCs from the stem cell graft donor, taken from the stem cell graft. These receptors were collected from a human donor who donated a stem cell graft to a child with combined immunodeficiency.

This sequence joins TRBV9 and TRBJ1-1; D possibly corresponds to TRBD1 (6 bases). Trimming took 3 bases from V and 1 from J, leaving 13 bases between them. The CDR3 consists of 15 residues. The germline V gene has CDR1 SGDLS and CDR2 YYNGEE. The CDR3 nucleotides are TGTGCCAGCAGCGCGTTACAGGGTCCGAACACTGAAGCTTTCTTT. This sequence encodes CASSALQGPNTEAFF.

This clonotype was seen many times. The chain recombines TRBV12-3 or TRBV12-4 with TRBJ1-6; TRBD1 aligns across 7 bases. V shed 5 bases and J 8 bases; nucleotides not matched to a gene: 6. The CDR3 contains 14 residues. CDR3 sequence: CASSLGQKDSPLHF. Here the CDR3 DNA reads TGTGCCAGCAGTCTGGGACAGAAAGATTCACCCCTCCACTTT.

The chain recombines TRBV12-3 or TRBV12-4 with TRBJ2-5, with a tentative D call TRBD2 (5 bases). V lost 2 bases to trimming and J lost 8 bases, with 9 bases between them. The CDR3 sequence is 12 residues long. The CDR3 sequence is CASSLRRETQYF. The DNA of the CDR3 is TGTGCCAGCAGTTTACGTCGGGAAACCCAGTACTTC.

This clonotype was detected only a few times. This CDR3 is CALSGDNYYEQYF. The CDR3 DNA follows: TGTGCTCTATCGGGAGATAATTACTACGAGCAGTACTTC. This chain connects TRBV30 to TRBJ2-7, with D perhaps matching TRBD2 (6 bases). The CDR3 totals 13 residues. CDR1 and CDR2 from the germline V gene are GTSNPN and SVGIG (reference sequence).

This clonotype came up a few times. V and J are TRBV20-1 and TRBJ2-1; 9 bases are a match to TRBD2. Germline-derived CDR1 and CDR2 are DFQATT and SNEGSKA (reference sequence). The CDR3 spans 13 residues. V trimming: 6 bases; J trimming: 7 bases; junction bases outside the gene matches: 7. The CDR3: CSAETSGWNEQFF. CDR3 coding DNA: TGCAGTGCCGAGACTAGCGGATGGAATGAGCAGTTCTTC.

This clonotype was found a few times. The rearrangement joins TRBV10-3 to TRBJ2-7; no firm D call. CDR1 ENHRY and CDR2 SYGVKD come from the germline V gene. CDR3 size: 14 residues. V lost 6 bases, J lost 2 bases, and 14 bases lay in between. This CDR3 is CAISVTDLAYEQYF. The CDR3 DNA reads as TGTGCCATCAGCGTTACGGACCTAGCCTACGAGCAGTACTTC.

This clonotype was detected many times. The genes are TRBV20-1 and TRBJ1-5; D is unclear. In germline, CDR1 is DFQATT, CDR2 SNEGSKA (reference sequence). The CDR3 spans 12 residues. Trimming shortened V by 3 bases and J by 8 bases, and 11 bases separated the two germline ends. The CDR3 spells CSASENKKPQHF. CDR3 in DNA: TGCAGTGCTAGTGAAAACAAGAAGCCCCAGCATTTT.

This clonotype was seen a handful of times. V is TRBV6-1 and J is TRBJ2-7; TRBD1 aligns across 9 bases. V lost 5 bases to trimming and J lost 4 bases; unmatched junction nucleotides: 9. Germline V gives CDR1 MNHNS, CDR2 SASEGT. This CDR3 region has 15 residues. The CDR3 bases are TGTGCCAGCAGTACCGCCGGGACAGGGATATACGAGCAGTACTTC. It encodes CASSTAGTGIYEQYF.

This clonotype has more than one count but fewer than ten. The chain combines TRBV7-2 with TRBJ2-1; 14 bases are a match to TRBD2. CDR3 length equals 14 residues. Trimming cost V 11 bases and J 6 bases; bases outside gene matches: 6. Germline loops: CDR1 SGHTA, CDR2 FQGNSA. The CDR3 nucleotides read TGTGCCGGGTCGACTAGCGGGAGGGCCAATGAGCAGTTCTTC. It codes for CAGSTSGRANEQFF.

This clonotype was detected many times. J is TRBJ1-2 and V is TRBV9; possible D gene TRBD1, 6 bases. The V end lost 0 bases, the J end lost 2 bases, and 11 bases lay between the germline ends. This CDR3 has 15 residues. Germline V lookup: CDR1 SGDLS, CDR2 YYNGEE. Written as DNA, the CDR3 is TGTGCCAGCAGCGTAGCATTAGGGGGGAACTATGGCTACACCTTC. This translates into CASSVALGGNYGYTF.

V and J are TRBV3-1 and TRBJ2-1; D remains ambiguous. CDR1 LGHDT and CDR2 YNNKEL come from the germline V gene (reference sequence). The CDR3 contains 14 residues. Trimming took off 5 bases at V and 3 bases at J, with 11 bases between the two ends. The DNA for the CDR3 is TGTGCCAGCAGCGATCTTGTAGACTACAATGAGCAGTTCTTC. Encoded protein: CASSDLVDYNEQFF.

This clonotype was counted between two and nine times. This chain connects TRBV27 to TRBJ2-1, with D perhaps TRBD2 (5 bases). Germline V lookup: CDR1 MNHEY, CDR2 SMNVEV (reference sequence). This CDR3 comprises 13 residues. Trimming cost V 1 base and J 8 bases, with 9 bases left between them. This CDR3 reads CASSLYPGDEQFF. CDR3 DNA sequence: TGTGCCAGCAGTTTATACCCCGGGGATGAGCAGTTCTTC.

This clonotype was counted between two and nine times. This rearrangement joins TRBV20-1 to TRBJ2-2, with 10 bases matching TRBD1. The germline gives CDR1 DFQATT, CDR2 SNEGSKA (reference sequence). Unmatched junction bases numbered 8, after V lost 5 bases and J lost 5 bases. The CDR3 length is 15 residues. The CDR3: CSAEPGQGQTGELFF. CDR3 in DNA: TGCAGTGCTGAACCGGGACAGGGGCAAACCGGGGAGCTGTTTTTT.

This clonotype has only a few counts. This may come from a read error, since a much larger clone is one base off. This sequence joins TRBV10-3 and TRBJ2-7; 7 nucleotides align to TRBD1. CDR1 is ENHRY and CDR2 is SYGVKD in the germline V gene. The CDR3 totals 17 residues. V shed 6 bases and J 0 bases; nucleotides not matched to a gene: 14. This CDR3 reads CAIRAPGQLRSSYEQYF. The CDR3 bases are TGTGCCATCAGGGCTCCGGGACAGTTAAGGAGCTCCTACGAGCAGTACTTC.

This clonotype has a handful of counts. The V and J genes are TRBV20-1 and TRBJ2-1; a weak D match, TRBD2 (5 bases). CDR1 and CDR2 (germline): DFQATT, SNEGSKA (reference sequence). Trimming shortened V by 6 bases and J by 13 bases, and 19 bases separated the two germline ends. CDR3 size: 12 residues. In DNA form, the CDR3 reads TGCAGTGCCATGCGGGTGAGCAAGGACCAGTTCTTC. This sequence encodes CSAMRVSKDQFF.

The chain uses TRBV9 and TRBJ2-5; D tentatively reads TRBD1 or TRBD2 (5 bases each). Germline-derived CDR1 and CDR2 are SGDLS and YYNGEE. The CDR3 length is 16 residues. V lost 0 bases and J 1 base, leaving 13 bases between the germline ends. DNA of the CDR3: TGTGCCAGCAGCGTAGGGGGGATTGATGGCCAAGAGACCCAGTACTTC. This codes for CASSVGGIDGQETQYF. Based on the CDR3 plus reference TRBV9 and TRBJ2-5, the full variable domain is DSGVTQTPKHLITATGQRVTLRCSPRSGDLSVYWYQQSLDQGLQFLIQYYNGEERAKGNILERFSAQQFPDLHSELNLSSLELGDSALYFCASSVGGIDGQETQYFGPGTRLLVL.

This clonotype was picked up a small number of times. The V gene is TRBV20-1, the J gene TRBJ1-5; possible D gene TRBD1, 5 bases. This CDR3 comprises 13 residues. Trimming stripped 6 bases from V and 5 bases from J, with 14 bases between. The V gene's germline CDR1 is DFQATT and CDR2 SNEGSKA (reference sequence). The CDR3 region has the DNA TGCAGTGCCAGTCCAGGGACCCATCAGCCCCAGCATTTT. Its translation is CSASPGTHQPQHF.